These 19 T cell receptor beta chains were sequenced from one sample in a study of T-cell reconstitution after alpha-beta-depleted transplantation in children. Unique molecular identifiers were incorporated during preparation of the TCRbeta library. One entry per CDR3 protein results from TCRdb running MiXCR on the PCR reads. The repertoire has 450,000 to 700,000 distinct CDR3 sequences, 25% to 30% of them found once; the top ten carry less than 40%. The starting material was PBMCs, obtained before TCRalphabeta/CD19-depleted stem cell transplant. Receptors were obtained from a boy in the first two years of life with Wiskott-Aldrich syndrome, due to receive a stem cell transplant.

The chain links TRBV12-3 or TRBV12-4 to TRBJ2-6; 9 bases match TRBD1. V dropped 6 bases and J dropped 0; count of bases not matched to a gene: 6. CDR3 length equals 17 residues. CDR3 protein: CASRQRGQGSGANVLTF. CDR3 in DNA: TGTGCCAGCAGGCAAAGGGGACAGGGCTCTGGGGCCAACGTCCTGACTTTC.

The chain has TRBV12-3 or TRBV12-4 and TRBJ2-1, with D perhaps TRBD1 or TRBD2 (5 bases each). The CDR3 runs 15 residues. V gave up 8 bases and J gave up 3 bases, with 17 bases separating them. The CDR3 DNA sequence: TGTGCCAGCGGGCCCGTGAGGGGAGACTACAATGAGCAGTTCTTC. Its protein is CASGPVRGDYNEQFF.

This clonotype was found a few times. The chain recombines TRBV20-1 with TRBJ2-2; 9 bases are shared with TRBD2. In germline, CDR1 is DFQATT, CDR2 SNEGSKA (reference sequence). The CDR3 covers 15 residues. The J segment lost 3 bases and the V segment lost 3 bases, leaving 5 bases of the junction unmatched. CDR3 protein: CSARAGGVHTGELFF. The CDR3 bases are TGCAGTGCTAGGGCGGGAGGGGTGCACACCGGGGAGCTGTTTTTT.

This chain connects TRBV20-1 to TRBJ2-2; the match to TRBD2 covers 8 bases. Germline CDR1 is DFQATT and CDR2 is SNEGSKA (reference sequence). Losses at the gene ends were 0 bases for V and 4 bases for J; bases not matched to a gene: 7. The CDR3 totals 16 residues. DNA for the CDR3: TGCAGTGCTAGAGATCTGAGACTAGCGTTCACCGGGGAGCTGTTTTTT. Its protein is CSARDLRLAFTGELFF.

This sequence joins TRBV27 and TRBJ2-3; 9 bases align to TRBD1. J lost 0 bases, V lost 7 bases, and 14 bases had no gene match. The CDR3 loop spans 18 amino acids. Per the germline V gene, CDR1 is MNHEY and CDR2 is SMNVEV (reference sequence). DNA of the CDR3: TGTGCCAGCACCAGCCAATGGTACAGGGGGCGGAGCACAGATACGCAGTATTTT. The encoded protein is CASTSQWYRGRSTDTQYF.

This clonotype was observed a few times. The chain couples TRBV6-2 or TRBV6-3 to TRBJ2-1; 7 bases are a match to TRBD2. The ends lost 2 bases at V and 6 bases at J; junction bases unmatched: 7. This CDR3 is built from 15 residues. CDR1 and CDR2 (germline): MNHEY, SVGEGT. CDR3 nucleotides: TGTGCCAGCAGTTACCTCCGAGGACTAGTCAATGAGCAGTTCTTC. This encodes CASSYLRGLVNEQFF.

About this clonotype: A junction end diverges from the germline sequence, so it may reflect a read error. The chain recombines TRBV12-3 or TRBV12-4 with TRBJ2-5; TRBD2 is a possible D gene (7 bases). This CDR3 region has 15 residues. The CDR3 region is CASSFGGGGPGTQSF. The CDR3 DNA reads as TGTGCCAGCAGTTTTGGAGGGGGAGGGCCTGGGACCCAGTCCTTC.

This clonotype came up many times. This CDR3 reads CASSLDRALNTEAFF. The CDR3 bases are TGCGCCAGCAGCTTGGACAGGGCGTTGAACACTGAAGCTTTCTTT. V usage is TRBV5-1 and J usage is TRBJ1-1, with D perhaps matching TRBD1 (6 bases). This CDR3 is 15 amino acids long. Between the trimmed V and J ends, which lost 0 bases and 0 bases, there was a span of 9 bases. Germline V gene data show CDR1 as SGHRS and CDR2 as YFSETQ.

The chain recombines TRBV27 with TRBJ2-1, with 9 bases identical to TRBD1. Germline loops: CDR1 MNHEY, CDR2 SMNVEV (reference sequence). CDR3 length: 16 amino acids. J gave up 2 bases and V 7 bases, and 9 bases lay outside the gene matches. The CDR3 loop is CASTPLDRGPYNEQFF. The CDR3 bases are TGTGCCAGCACCCCACTGGACAGGGGTCCCTACAATGAGCAGTTCTTC.

There are a few counts of this clonotype. The genes are TRBV24-1 and TRBJ2-5, with 9 bases that match TRBD1. The CDR3 has 15 residues. Losses at the gene ends were 7 bases for V and 6 bases for J; bases not matched to a gene: 11. The V gene's germline CDR1 is KGHDR and CDR2 SFDVKD. DNA for the CDR3: TGTGCCACCAGGCCTCCGGGACAGGGTACTAAGACCCAGTACTTC. Amino acids: CATRPPGQGTKTQYF.

The sample holds a few counts of this clonotype. The chain joins TRBV20-1 to TRBJ2-5; D unclear. CDR1 DFQATT and CDR2 SNEGSKA come from the germline V gene (reference sequence). CDR3 size: 14 residues. Trimming took 0 bases from V and 5 from J, leaving 13 bases between them. CDR3 DNA sequence: TGCAGTGCTAGAGATGGTCGACTTGGGGAGACCCAGTACTTC. Amino acids: CSARDGRLGETQYF.

The chain recombines TRBV6-1 with TRBJ1-4; the D gene is possibly TRBD1 (5 bases). Germline CDR1 MNHNS, CDR2 SASEGT. The CDR3 loop spans 14 amino acids. V was shortened by 6 bases and J by 0 bases, with 8 bases between the two germline ends. The CDR3 region is CASRGPTTNEKLFF. In DNA, the CDR3 is TGTGCCAGCAGGGGGCCGACAACTAATGAAAAACTGTTTTTT.

J is TRBJ2-7 and V is TRBV20-1; TRBD2 aligns across 11 bases. CDR1 DFQATT and CDR2 SNEGSKA come from the germline V gene (reference sequence). Germline trimming cut 3 bases from V and 4 bases from J; bases unmatched to any gene: 8. CDR3 size: 15 residues. The DNA of the CDR3 is TGCAGTGCTAGGGAGTTGGGGACTAGCGGTTACGAGCAGTACTTC. Protein sequence: CSARELGTSGYEQYF.

V is TRBV5-5 and J is TRBJ2-7; D not resolved. CDR3 length: 14 amino acids. Germline V lookup: CDR1 SGHKS, CDR2 YYEKEE (reference sequence). V was cut by 0 bases and J by 3 bases, with 10 bases left in between. CDR3 amino acids: CASSLDSHFYEQYF. DNA for the CDR3: TGTGCCAGCAGCTTGGACTCTCATTTCTACGAGCAGTACTTC. The full variable domain, with the rest looked up from reference TRBV5-5 and TRBJ2-7, is DAGVTQSPTHLIKTRGQQVTLRCSPISGHKSVSWYQQVLGQGPQFIFQYYEKEERGRGNFPDRFSARQFPNYSSELNVNALLLGDSALYLCASSLDSHFYEQYFGPGTRLTVT.

V gene TRBV28 combines with J gene TRBJ2-4; D gene unclear. Germline V gene data show CDR1 as MDHEN and CDR2 as SYDVKM. The germline V and J ends were trimmed by 5 bases and 1 base, with 12 bases remaining between them. The CDR3 totals 15 residues. CDR3 loop: CASSEVWRAKNIQYF. The CDR3, as DNA: TGTGCCAGCAGTGAGGTTTGGCGGGCCAAAAACATTCAGTACTTC.

This clonotype was observed a few times. The chain couples TRBV19 to TRBJ1-5, with D unresolved. This CDR3 contains 11 residues. Deletions cut 8 bases from V and 3 bases from J, with 5 bases between. Germline loops: CDR1 LNHDA, CDR2 SQIVND (reference sequence). In nucleotides, the CDR3 is TGTGCCAGTGGGCCCAATCAGCCCCAGCATTTT. Translating it yields CASGPNQPQHF. Full variable domain (missing parts from reference TRBV19 and TRBJ1-5): DGGITQSPKYLFRKEGQNVTLSCEQNLNHDAMYWYRQDPGQGLRLIYYSQIVNDFQKGDIAEGYSVSREKKESFPLTVTSAQKNPTAFYLCASGPNQPQHFGDGTRLSIL.

This clonotype turned up a few times. J is TRBJ2-4 and V is TRBV20-1; D is unclear. V shed 7 bases and J shed 6 bases, with 10 bases lying between them. The CDR3 is 11 residues long. Germline lookup yields CDR1 DFQATT and CDR2 SNEGSKA (reference sequence). The CDR3 DNA follows: TGCAGTGTTTTTACCGTAAACATTCAGTACTTC. It specifies CSVFTVNIQYF.

This clonotype was counted a few times. V is TRBV5-1 and J is TRBJ2-1; TRBD2 aligns across 10 bases. V dropped 5 bases and J dropped 2; count of bases not matched to a gene: 4. The CDR3 sequence is 15 residues long. The germline gives CDR1 SGHRS, CDR2 YFSETQ. This CDR3 reads CASRGTSDPYNEQFF. The CDR3 coding sequence is TGCGCCAGCAGGGGGACTAGCGACCCCTACAATGAGCAGTTCTTC.

The J gene is TRBJ2-5, the V gene TRBV20-1; 14 nucleotides line up with TRBD2. Per the germline V gene, CDR1 is DFQATT and CDR2 is SNEGSKA (reference sequence). V gave up 6 bases and J gave up 4 bases; unmatched junction bases: 10. This CDR3 region has 16 residues. CDR3 nucleotides: TGCAGTGCGCCCGGGACTAGCGGGAGATCGCGAGAGACCCAGTACTTC. It encodes CSAPGTSGRSRETQYF.